The 23 T cell receptor beta chains given below trace back to one sample, sequenced in a study of neurological immune-mediated disorders. MiXCR, run by TCRdb on the 5' RACE reads, gives a single entry per CDR3 protein. The sample shows fewer than 25,000 distinct CDR3 sequences, about 13% of them seen only once. Sequences were obtained from PBMCs. These receptors originate from a woman aged 55-75 years with HTLV-1-associated myelopathy (HAM/TSP).

This clonotype showed up many times. This chain uses TRBV4-2 with TRBJ2-1, with 8 bases aligning to TRBD2. Germline CDR1 is LGHNA and CDR2 is YNFKEQ. This CDR3 has 16 residues. Trimming removed 1 base from V and 10 bases from J; junction bases left unmatched: 12. CDR3 nucleotides: TGTGCCAGCAGCCAAGGAGAAGGAGCGGGAGACCGGGAGCAGTTCTTC. Translation: CASSQGEGAGDREQFF.

This clonotype was seen many times. The chain has TRBV7-2 and TRBJ2-3; the D is unclear. Germline V lookup: CDR1 SGHTA, CDR2 FQGNSA. This CDR3 has 12 residues. Trimming took off 4 bases at V and 6 bases at J, with 8 bases between the two ends. The CDR3, as DNA: TGTGCCAGCAGCTACCAACCGGATACGCAGTATTTT. It is translated as CASSYQPDTQYF. The variable domain in full, completed from reference TRBV7-2 and TRBJ2-3, reads GAGVSQSPSNKVTEKGKDVELRCDPISGHTALYWYRQSLGQGLEFLIYFQGNSAPDKSGLPSDRFSAERTGGSVSTLTIQRTQQEDSAVYLCASSYQPDTQYFGPGTRLTVL.

This clonotype was seen many times. V is TRBV5-1 and J is TRBJ2-2; tentatively, D is TRBD1 or TRBD2 (5 bases each). CDR1 is SGHRS, CDR2 YFSETQ, per germline. The CDR3 runs 17 residues. With 4 bases removed from V and 1 base from J, the gap between germline ends came to 17 bases. CDR3 nucleotide sequence: TGCGCCAGCAGCGGACCATCGGGACGAAGGAACACCGGGGAGCTGTTTTTT. It translates to CASSGPSGRRNTGELFF. Supplemented by reference TRBV5-1 and TRBJ2-2, the full variable domain reads KAGVTQTPRYLIKTRGQQVTLSCSPISGHRSVSWYQQTPGQGLQFLFEYFSETQRNKGNFPGRFSGRQFSNSRSEMNVSTLELGDSALYLCASSGPSGRRNTGELFFGEGSRLTVL.

This clonotype was observed many times. The rearrangement links TRBV27 to TRBJ2-5, with 7 bases matching TRBD1. Per the germline V gene, CDR1 is MNHEY and CDR2 is SMNVEV (reference sequence). The J segment lost 7 bases and the V segment lost 6 bases, leaving 11 bases of the junction unmatched. This CDR3 is built from 14 residues. CDR3 nucleotide sequence: TGTGCCAGCAGCCCTGGGACAGCCCAGGGGACCCAGTACTTC. Encoded protein: CASSPGTAQGTQYF.

In its sample, this clonotype was seen many times. The chain links TRBV20-1 to TRBJ1-5, with TRBD1 identical over 9 bases. The germline CDR1 and CDR2 sequences are DFQATT and SNEGSKA (reference sequence). The V segment lost 3 bases and the J segment 4 bases; nucleotides outside the gene matches: 7. The CDR3 covers 15 residues. The CDR3 DNA reads TGCAGTGCTAGTCCCAAGACAGGGGGAAATCAGCCCCAGCATTTT. It specifies CSASPKTGGNQPQHF.

Comment on this clonotype: A much bigger clone sits one base away, suggesting this may be a read error. This chain links TRBV12-3 or TRBV12-4 with TRBJ1-5; 8 nucleotides line up with TRBD1. This CDR3 spans 14 amino acids. Losses at the gene ends were 4 bases for V and 5 bases for J; bases not matched to a gene: 4. For the CDR3, the DNA is TGTGCCAGCAGTTGGGACAGGAGCGATCAGCCCCAGCATTTT. Its protein is CASSWDRSDQPQHF.

This rearrangement joins TRBV7-2 to TRBJ2-3, with TRBD2 matching over 7 bases. CDR3 length equals 14 residues. Losses at the gene ends were 5 bases for V and 2 bases for J; bases not matched to a gene: 4. From germline, CDR1 is SGHTA and CDR2 FQGNSA. This CDR3 reads CASSLRGVTDTQYF. CDR3 coding DNA: TGTGCCAGCAGCCTCCGGGGGGTCACAGATACGCAGTATTTT.

This clonotype occurred many times. The rearrangement uses TRBV20-1 and TRBJ1-5, with D uncertain. Germline V lookup: CDR1 DFQATT, CDR2 SNEGSKA (reference sequence). Between the trimmed V and J ends, which lost 3 bases and 0 bases, there was a span of 9 bases. There are 14 residues in the CDR3. CDR3 DNA sequence: TGCAGTGCTAGTCCGGGTTATAGCAATCAGCCCCAGCATTTT. Its protein product is CSASPGYSNQPQHF.

This clonotype has ten or more counts. This chain connects TRBV10-3 to TRBJ2-7; D is undetermined. CDR3 size: 12 residues. V was trimmed by 9 bases and J by 0 bases, leaving 9 bases between them. Per germline, CDR1 ENHRY and CDR2 SYGVKD. The CDR3 sequence is CAMKGSSYEQYF. The CDR3 bases are TGTGCCATGAAGGGCAGCTCCTACGAGCAGTACTTC.

The J gene is TRBJ2-1, the V gene TRBV5-1, with 7 bases identical to TRBD1. Trimming took 4 bases from V and 1 from J; bases not matched to a gene: 8. Germline-derived CDR1 and CDR2 are SGHRS and YFSETQ. The CDR3 is 16 residues long. The CDR3 sequence is CASSPNQGVSYNEQFF. The CDR3 DNA sequence: TGCGCCAGCAGCCCAAATCAGGGGGTATCCTACAATGAGCAGTTCTTC.

The chain is built from TRBV5-1 and TRBJ1-1; possibly TRBD1 for D (5 bases). CDR1 and CDR2 (germline): SGHRS, YFSETQ. Trimming pared 1 base from V and 1 base from J, leaving 14 bases between. CDR3 size: 16 residues. The CDR3 bases are TGCGCCAGCAGCTTGTGGGGGAAACACAGGAACACTGAAGCTTTCTTT. This codes for CASSLWGKHRNTEAFF.

This clonotype was counted many times. The chain carries TRBV10-2 and TRBJ2-3, with TRBD2 matching over 12 bases. Germline CDR1 reads WSHSY; CDR2 reads SAAADI. The ends lost 4 bases at V and 5 bases at J; junction bases unmatched: 1. The CDR3 length is 14 residues. DNA for the CDR3: TGCGCCAGCAGTGGACTAGCGGGGGTAGATACGCAGTATTTT. As protein: CASSGLAGVDTQYF.

In this sample, this clonotype turned up many times. Germline is not matched at one junction end, which may reflect a read error. This chain links TRBV12-3 or TRBV12-4 with TRBJ2-1; TRBD2 agrees at 7 bases. The CDR3 length is 13 residues. Here the CDR3 DNA reads TGTGCCAGCAGTTTATCGGAGACTCAAGGGAGGGTCTTC. Its protein product is CASSLSETQGRVF.

This clonotype was seen repeatedly, ten times or more. The chain couples TRBV7-9 to TRBJ2-1, with a tentative D call TRBD2 (6 bases). The length of the CDR3 is 16 residues. Germline V lookup: CDR1 SEHNR, CDR2 FQNEAQ (reference sequence). V dropped 5 bases and J dropped 4 bases, with 18 bases sitting between them. This CDR3 reads CASSPDGGTWYNEQFF. DNA for the CDR3: TGTGCCAGCAGCCCTGATGGAGGGACTTGGTACAATGAGCAGTTCTTC.

In this sample, this clonotype turned up once. A junction boundary mismatches the germline segment, possibly from a read error. CDR3 region: CASSWVQGLDTEAFF. The CDR3 DNA is TGCGCCAGCAGCTGGGTACAGGGATTGGACACTGAAGCTTTTTTT. V gene TRBV5-1 combines with J gene TRBJ1-1; weak D call: TRBD1 (6 bases). Germline assignment: CDR1 SGHRS and CDR2 YFSETQ. The CDR3 is made up of 15 amino acids.

This clonotype was seen at least ten times. The CDR3 DNA follows: TGTGCCAGCAGCCCGGACAGGGAGGAAGATACGCAGTATTTT. Its translation: CASSPDREEDTQYF. The chain links TRBV14 to TRBJ2-3; 8 nucleotides match TRBD1. CDR1 is SGHDN and CDR2 is FVKESK in the germline V gene. Trimming removed 4 bases from V and 5 bases from J; junction bases left unmatched: 5. The CDR3 is 14 amino acids.

The chain joins TRBV5-4 to TRBJ2-4, with 7 bases matching TRBD1. Germline V gives CDR1 SGHNT, CDR2 YYREEE (reference sequence). Trimming cost V 2 bases and J 7 bases; bases outside gene matches: 6. This CDR3 is 14 amino acids long. The CDR3 region has the DNA TGTGCCAGCAGCTTTTCCGGGACAGAGAACATTCAGTACTTC. As protein: CASSFSGTENIQYF. The whole variable domain, filled in from reference TRBV5-4 and TRBJ2-4, reads ETGVTQSPTHLIKTRGQQVTLRCSSQSGHNTVSWYQQALGQGPQFIFQYYREEENGRGNFPPRFSGLQFPNYSSELNVNALELDDSALYLCASSFSGTENIQYFGAGTRLSVL.

This clonotype was detected ten times or more. The chain has TRBV30 and TRBJ1-1; 8 bases agree with TRBD1. V was pared by 2 bases and J by 3 bases, with 8 bases of the junction left unmatched. Germline-derived CDR1 and CDR2 are GTSNPN and SVGIG (reference sequence). This CDR3 is 15 amino acids long. CDR3 in amino acids: CAWSPPTGAHTEAFF. CDR3 coding DNA: TGTGCCTGGAGTCCCCCGACAGGGGCTCACACTGAAGCTTTCTTT.

This clonotype was seen at least ten times. V and J are TRBV14 and TRBJ1-4; 9 nucleotides align to TRBD1. CDR1 is SGHDN, CDR2 FVKESK, per germline. After removal of 1 base from V and 7 bases from J, the junction contained 4 bases not matched to a gene. This CDR3 contains 15 residues. CDR3 DNA: TGTGCCAGCAGCCAAGTCGGGACAGGGAGTGAAAAACTGTTTTTT. This encodes CASSQVGTGSEKLFF. Based on the CDR3 plus reference TRBV14 and TRBJ1-4, the full variable domain is EAGVTQFPSHSVIEKGQTVTLRCDPISGHDNLYWYRRVMGKEIKFLLHFVKESKQDESGMPNNRFLAERTGGTYSTLKVQPAELEDSGVYFCASSQVGTGSEKLFFGSGTQLSVL.

This clonotype has a handful of counts. The chain recombines TRBV7-2 with TRBJ1-2, with a possible D match to TRBD1 (5 bases). The CDR3 spans 14 residues. V was trimmed by 5 bases and J by 7 bases, leaving 17 bases between them. Germline V gene lookup returns CDR1 SGHTA and CDR2 FQGNSA. CDR3 protein: CASSGLGAGGGYTF. In nucleotides, the CDR3 is TGTGCCAGCAGCGGCCTGGGAGCGGGGGGTGGCTACACCTTC.

This CDR3 is CASSPSVGSSEQFF. DNA of the CDR3: TGTGCCAGCAGCCCTAGCGTGGGGTCCAGTGAGCAGTTCTTC. The J gene is TRBJ2-1, the V gene TRBV3-1, with D tentatively TRBD2 (6 bases). The CDR3 is 14 amino acids. Germline V CDR1 and CDR2: LGHDT, YNNKEL (reference sequence). V lost 4 bases to trimming and J lost 9 bases, with 16 bases between them.

This clonotype was counted many times. The J gene is TRBJ2-7, the V gene TRBV5-1; TRBD2 might be the D (6 bases). The CDR3 runs 13 residues. Between the trimmed V and J ends, which lost 0 bases and 3 bases, there was a span of 7 bases. Germline V gives CDR1 SGHRS, CDR2 YFSETQ. The CDR3 loop reads CASSLAAGYEQYF. The CDR3 coding sequence is TGCGCCAGCAGCTTGGCAGCGGGCTACGAGCAGTACTTC.

The rearrangement joins TRBV20-1 to TRBJ1-2, with D unclear. This CDR3 comprises 13 residues. Trimming removed 2 bases at V and 5 bases at J, with 12 bases between. Germline V gives CDR1 DFQATT, CDR2 SNEGSKA (reference sequence). The CDR3 bases are TGCAGTGCTAGATACTGGGCGGAGTATGGCTACACCTTC. Translated, it gives CSARYWAEYGYTF.